Described below is a single T cell receptor beta chain sequence and its context. A few pembrolizumab responders had their TCRs sequenced. The data stem from a study of PD-1 blockade in mismatch repair-deficient tumors. The data were produced by immunoSEQ multiplex PCR, yet TCRdb's version contains in-frame clones alone and is incomplete. The sample includes roughly 84,000 clones, roughly 80% of them seen just once. The sequence came from an adult with mismatch repair-deficient cancer. The starting material was peripheral blood, obtained 12 weeks after starting pembrolizumab.

The CDR3 is CASSPYWDGTPVPTDTQYF. Here the CDR3 DNA reads TGCGCCAGCAGCCCGTATTGGGATGGGACCCCAGTTCCCACAGATACGCAGTATTTT. The J gene is TRBJ2-3, the V gene TRBV4-1, with D perhaps given as TRBD1 or TRBD2 (5 bases each). V was pared by 4 bases and J by 2 bases, with 25 bases between. CDR3 length: 19 amino acids. Per germline, CDR1 MGHRA and CDR2 YSYEKL.